The 9 T cell receptor beta chains given below trace back to one sample, sequenced in a study of blood T cell repertoires in COVID-19. Sequencing used immunoSEQ multiplex PCR; TCRdb keeps in-frame clones, though not all of them. Of 200,000 to 250,000 clones in the sample, 92% are singletons; the top ten hold around 0.83%. The source material was peripheral blood. The source is a young man with COVID-19, enrolled during active disease.

CDR3 residues: CASSADKGSYEQYF. As DNA, the CDR3 is TGTGCCAGCTCAGCTGACAAGGGGTCCTACGAGCAGTACTTC. The V call is TRBV18, the J call TRBJ2-7, with a tentative D call TRBD1 (5 bases). The germline gives CDR1 KGHSH, CDR2 LQKENI. V shed 5 bases and J shed 1 base, with 12 bases lying between them. The CDR3 runs 14 residues.

The chain carries TRBV5-4 and TRBJ2-2, with TRBD2 identical over 8 bases. Germline CDR1 is SGHNT and CDR2 is YYREEE (reference sequence). The CDR3 spans 15 residues. V lost 1 base to trimming and J lost 6 bases; unmatched junction nucleotides: 5. The CDR3 protein is CASSLNSGGAGELFF. CDR3 bases: TGTGCCAGCAGCTTGAACAGCGGGGGTGCCGGGGAGCTGTTTTTT.

A single count supports this clone. The chain joins TRBV4-1 to TRBJ1-2; 7 bases are shared with TRBD1. This CDR3 is 18 amino acids long. Germline CDR1 MGHRA, CDR2 YSYEKL. Unmatched junction bases numbered 18, after V lost 1 base and J lost 7 bases. The CDR3 sequence: CASSQGPLGRGREVGYTF. CDR3 nucleotide sequence: TGCGCCAGCAGCCAAGGTCCCTTGGGAAGGGGGCGGGAGGTTGGCTACACCTTC.

The chain links TRBV5-1 to TRBJ2-5; D might be TRBD2 (6 bases). The germline V gene encodes CDR1 SGHRS and CDR2 YFSETQ. This CDR3 contains 16 residues. With 4 bases removed from V and 2 bases from J, the gap between germline ends came to 18 bases. The CDR3 protein is CASSPGVQGGQETQYF. Here the CDR3 DNA reads TGCGCCAGCAGCCCGGGGGTCCAGGGCGGACAAGAGACCCAGTACTTC.

The count of this clone is one. The chain uses TRBV2 and TRBJ1-5; tentatively, D is TRBD1 (5 bases). The germline CDR1 and CDR2 sequences are SNHLY and FYNNEI. This CDR3 contains 15 residues. V lost 8 bases, J lost 0 bases, and 14 bases lay in between. CDR3 protein: CASRSRAGSNQPQHF. CDR3 nucleotides: TGTGCCAGCCGGTCCAGGGCCGGTAGCAATCAGCCCCAGCATTTT.

The chain joins TRBV13 to TRBJ2-3; tentative D call: TRBD2 (5 bases). Germline V gives CDR1 PRHDT, CDR2 FYEKMQ (reference sequence). Trimming pared 0 bases from V and 0 bases from J, leaving 10 bases between. The CDR3 has 16 amino acids. CDR3 coding DNA: TGTGCCAGCAGCTTAGGGGGGAGCCCCAGCACAGATACGCAGTATTTT. Its protein product is CASSLGGSPSTDTQYF.

CDR3 nucleotides: TGTGCCAGCAGCTTGGCCAGAGGTTTTAGTGGCTACACCTTC. Translating gives CASSLARGFSGYTF. The genes are TRBV5-4 and TRBJ1-2; D unclear. CDR3 length equals 14 residues. CDR1 SGHNT and CDR2 YYREEE come from the germline V gene (reference sequence). V shed 0 bases and J shed 7 bases, with 13 bases lying between them.

The chain is built from TRBV5-4 and TRBJ1-1; the match to TRBD1 covers 7 bases. The germline CDR1 and CDR2 sequences are SGHNT and YYREEE (reference sequence). The CDR3 consists of 15 residues. V lost 2 bases and J lost 4; bases outside the gene matches: 8. CDR3 in amino acids: CASSFEGALGTEAFF. The CDR3 coding sequence is TGTGCCAGCAGCTTCGAGGGGGCTCTTGGCACTGAAGCTTTCTTT.

The CDR3 is CASSLAGGNEQFF. CDR3 in DNA: TGTGCCAGTAGTTTGGCGGGCGGTAATGAGCAGTTCTTC. V usage is TRBV19 and J usage is TRBJ2-1, with D perhaps TRBD2 (5 bases). The CDR3 is 13 residues long. Germline V gene sequence: CDR1 LNHDA, CDR2 SQIVND (reference sequence). V lost 5 bases and J 7 bases, leaving 12 bases between the germline ends.